This T cell receptor beta chain was sequenced for a study of T cells in Graves' hyperthyroidism and ophthalmopathy. Study overall: Specimen type is peripheral blood, collected at initial diagnosis prior to any treatment.

The sample holds a few counts of this clonotype. Together with thyroid ultrasound, orbital computed tomography, serum thyroxine and TRAb, clinical symptoms were used for diagnoses. Amplified regions were TCR beta CDR3 sequences from RNA transcripts. In the first-round RT-PCR of the TCR CDR3, the HTBI primer set was used. TCRdb reanalysed the multiplex PCR reads using MiXCR and keeps one entry per CDR3 protein. The sample has about 250,000 distinct CDR3 sequences, nearly 15% seen once. This CDR3 region has 20 residues. After removal of 0 bases from V and 7 bases from J, the junction contained 17 bases not matched to a gene. Germline V gene sequence: CDR1 DFQATT, CDR2 SNEGSKA (reference sequence).

V usage is TRBV20-1 and J usage is TRBJ2-2; 13 bases agree with TRBD2. Sequenced sample: blood. The TCR originated in a woman aged 45-59 years with Graves' hyperthyroidism that later progressed to Graves' ophthalmopathy. This CDR3 is CSARETHEWTSGSKVGELFF. The CDR3, as DNA: TGCAGTGCTAGAGAAACCCACGAGTGGACTAGCGGGAGTAAAGTCGGGGAGCTGTTTTTT.